Given below is one TCR beta chain in context. Its matching antigen is unknown. In germline, CDR1 is LGHDT, CDR2 YNNKEL (reference sequence). With 4 bases removed from V and 6 bases from J, the gap between germline ends came to 22 bases. The CDR3 has 17 residues. The sample's treatment: some 19 received Ad26.COV2.S at low or high dose, single or two shots; 5 received placebo; per-sample allocation not given. Samples analyzed were those drawn on day 63 after the first vaccine or placebo injection. In Boston, the donor was an adult between 18-55 years of age. Ad26 vector vaccine expressed Wuhan-strain SARS-CoV-2 spike. The sample is drawn from a study of Ad26.COV2.S vaccination and SARS-CoV-2 variants. Measured with immunoSEQ multiplex PCR; TCRdb has only the in-frame clones, and not every one. The table shows about 480,000 clones, with approximately 90% occurring only once. Study findings and constraints: Recipients of either vaccine or placebo displayed similar breadth of non-spike TCRs.

The TCR sequence derives from a person aged 18-60 years who received the Ad26.COV2.S COVID-19 vaccine or a placebo. V usage is TRBV3-1 (or the pseudogene TRBV3-2) and J usage is TRBJ1-3; D is perhaps TRBD1 (5 bases). The source was peripheral blood, collected in a trial of Ad26.COV2.S vaccine versus placebo. The CDR3 coding sequence is TGTGCCAGCAGCCCGAGATCGTCGGGGGTACAGGCAAACACCATATATTTT. This sequence encodes CASSPRSSGVQANTIYF.